A selection of T cell receptor beta chains follows, all from one sample in a study of cytomegalovirus exposure and HLA in healthy donors. Sequencing was performed with immunoSEQ multiplex PCR; in TCRdb, only in-frame clones are kept and a portion is missing. The table records approximately 120,000 clones, 70% to 85% of them present only once. Material: PBMCs. These receptors were collected from a man younger than 35 in good health and CMV-seronegative. Each CDR3 is given with its conserved first and last residue. Each record gives: clone size, J gene, D gene, V gene, CDR3 protein, CDR3 DNA. A D gene is named only where the DNA matches it firmly. Rows give clone size only sometimes, using once, few, many, or a class for an expanded clone.

.	TRBJ2-2	TRBD1	TRBV7-8	CASSTGQGPNTGELFF	TGTGCCAGCAGCACAGGACAGGGGCCGAACACCGGGGAGCTGTTTTTT
.	TRBJ1-1	.	TRBV2	CASSVRFTGTEAFF	TGTGCCAGCAGTGTAAGGTTCACGGGGACTGAAGCTTTCTTT
once	TRBJ2-1	TRBD2	TRBV5-1	CASSFGLAGDNEQFF	TGCGCCAGCAGCTTCGGACTAGCGGGGGACAATGAGCAGTTCTTC
once	TRBJ1-3	TRBD1	TRBV6-1	CASATGSGNTIYF	TGTGCCAGCGCGACAGGGTCTGGAAACACCATATATTTT
once	TRBJ2-7	.	TRBV10-3	CAISEPGNPDEQYF	TGTGCCATCAGTGAGCCAGGGAACCCGGACGAGCAGTACTTC
.	TRBJ1-6	TRBD1	TRBV9	CASSVTPDRGDSPLHF	TGTGCCAGCAGCGTAACCCCCGACAGGGGGGATTCACCCCTCCACTTT
.	TRBJ1-6	TRBD1	TRBV5-6	CASSPPGQGLALHF	TGTGCCAGCAGCCCCCCGGGACAGGGTCTAGCCCTCCACTTT
.	TRBJ2-3	.	TRBV11-2	CASSYGGTQYF	TGTGCCAGCAGCTACGGGGGTACGCAGTATTTT
.	TRBJ2-3	.	TRBV7-2	CASSALRTGFSTDTQYF	TGTGCCAGCAGCGCTCTAAGGACTGGCTTCAGCACAGATACGCAGTATTTT
.	TRBJ1-1	.	TRBV5-4	CASSFGADGTEAFF	TGTGCCAGCAGCTTTGGGGCGGACGGCACTGAAGCTTTCTTT
.	TRBJ1-2	.	TRBV6-1	CASSVGVGGNYGYTF	TGTGCCAGCAGTGTAGGGGTTGGGGGCAACTATGGCTACACCTTC
once	TRBJ2-7	TRBD2	TRBV7-2	CASTLAPSGISYEQYF	TGTGCCAGCACTCTAGCCCCTAGCGGAATTTCCTACGAGCAGTACTTC